The 2 T cell receptor beta chains in this list originate from one sample, sequenced in a study of PD-L1 blockade in urothelial cancer. The data were produced by immunoSEQ multiplex PCR, yet TCRdb's version contains in-frame clones alone and is incomplete. Among 35,000 to 55,000 clones listed, 85% to 90% were seen once. The material sequenced was PBMCs, taken around atezolizumab (anti-PD-L1) treatment. The receptors were sampled from a woman in her sixties or seventies with urothelial cancer.

This rearrangement joins TRBV4-3 to TRBJ2-7, with D possibly TRBD2 on 7 matching bases. CDR1 is LGHNA, CDR2 YSLEER, per germline. This CDR3 comprises 17 residues. Trimming stripped 2 bases from V and 5 bases from J, with 22 bases between. The CDR3 spells CASSQTRGGLGDDEQYF. The CDR3 DNA reads as TGCGCCAGCAGCCAAACGAGGGGGGGGCTTGGGGACGACGAGCAGTACTTC.

The rearrangement uses TRBV6-1 and TRBJ1-1; D might be TRBD1 (6 bases). The CDR3 totals 15 residues. The V end was cut by 8 bases, the J end by 3 bases, with 19 bases between. The germline gives CDR1 MNHNS, CDR2 SASEGT. The CDR3 nucleotides read TGTGCCAGCTCCTTCGGGCAGGGGAGGGACACTGAAGCTTTCTTT. As protein: CASSFGQGRDTEAFF.